Listed here are 7 T cell receptor beta chains from one sample, sequenced in a study of T cell responses to AZD1222 COVID-19 vaccine. Libraries were prepared by immunoSEQ multiplex PCR; TCRdb keeps only in-frame clonotypes and omits some of them. The sample lists about 82,000 clones; 85% to 95% were seen once. Sequencing was performed on peripheral blood, taken on day 0 of AZD1222 vaccination. Every receptor here comes from an adult in good health.

The V gene is TRBV5-1, the J gene TRBJ1-1, with D possibly TRBD1 on 6 matching bases. This CDR3 region has 13 residues. V shed 4 bases and J shed 11 bases, with 18 bases lying between them. Per germline, CDR1 SGHRS and CDR2 YFSETQ. CDR3 loop: CASSRSRQESAFF. For the CDR3, the DNA is TGCGCCAGCAGCCGATCCAGACAGGAGAGTGCTTTCTTT. Drawing the rest from reference TRBV5-1 and TRBJ1-1, the complete variable domain is KAGVTQTPRYLIKTRGQQVTLSCSPISGHRSVSWYQQTPGQGLQFLFEYFSETQRNKGNFPGRFSGRQFSNSRSEMNVSTLELGDSALYLCASSRSRQESAFFGQGTRLTVV.

The gene calls are TRBV19 and TRBJ1-3, with D possibly matching TRBD1 (5 bases). The CDR3 sequence is 14 residues long. The germline CDR1 and CDR2 sequences are LNHDA and SQIVND (reference sequence). Trimming removed 3 bases from V and 2 bases from J, with 8 bases in between. CDR3 region: CASSMGLTGNTIYF. The CDR3 DNA reads as TGTGCCAGTAGTATGGGACTAACTGGAAACACCATATATTTT.

J is TRBJ1-1 and V is TRBV9, with 8 positions matching TRBD1. V was pared by 4 bases and J by 7 bases, with 9 bases of the junction left unmatched. From germline, CDR1 is SGDLS and CDR2 YYNGEE. This CDR3 has 14 residues. Here the CDR3 reads CASSSGQGRGEAFF. Written as DNA, the CDR3 is TGTGCCAGCAGCTCAGGACAGGGACGGGGTGAAGCTTTCTTT.

The chain combines TRBV4-3 with TRBJ1-2, with D uncertain. Germline assignment: CDR1 LGHNA and CDR2 YSLEER. The V and J ends lost 1 base and 5 bases respectively, with 14 bases between them. The length of the CDR3 is 15 residues. CDR3 coding DNA: TGCGCCAGCAGCCAAGCCGGCTATTTGGGGTATGGCTACACCTTC. Amino acids: CASSQAGYLGYGYTF.

The rearrangement joins TRBV30 to TRBJ2-7; 7 nucleotides match TRBD1. The CDR3 has 16 residues. Germline V lookup: CDR1 GTSNPN, CDR2 SVGIG (reference sequence). Germline trimming cut 4 bases from V and 4 bases from J; bases unmatched to any gene: 16. This CDR3 is CAWNYEGAWKGYEQYF. DNA for the CDR3: TGTGCCTGGAACTATGAGGGGGCCTGGAAGGGGTACGAGCAGTACTTC.

V is TRBV10-2 and J is TRBJ1-5; no reliable D call. Trimming shortened V by 2 bases and J by 6 bases, and 8 bases separated the two germline ends. The CDR3 loop spans 13 amino acids. Germline V CDR1 and CDR2: WSHSY, SAAADI. The CDR3 spells CASSEEVAQPQHF. The CDR3 DNA sequence: TGCGCCAGCAGTGAGGAGGTCGCTCAGCCCCAGCATTTT.

V and J are TRBV19 and TRBJ1-2; 11 nucleotides match TRBD1. The germline V gene has CDR1 LNHDA and CDR2 SQIVND (reference sequence). CDR3 size: 13 residues. Losses at the gene ends were 6 bases for V and 6 bases for J; bases not matched to a gene: 3. The chain's CDR3 is CASRDRGPHGYTF. The CDR3 coding sequence is TGTGCCAGTAGGGACAGGGGGCCCCATGGCTACACCTTC.